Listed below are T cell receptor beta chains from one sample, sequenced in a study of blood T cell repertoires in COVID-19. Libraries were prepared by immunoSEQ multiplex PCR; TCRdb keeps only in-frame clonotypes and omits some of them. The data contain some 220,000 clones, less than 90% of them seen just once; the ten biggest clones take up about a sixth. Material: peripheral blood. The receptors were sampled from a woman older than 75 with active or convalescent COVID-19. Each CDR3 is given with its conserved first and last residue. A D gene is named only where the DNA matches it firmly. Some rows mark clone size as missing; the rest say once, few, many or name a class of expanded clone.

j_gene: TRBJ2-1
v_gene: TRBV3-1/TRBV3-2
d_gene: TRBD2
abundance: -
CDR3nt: TGTGCCAGCAGCCAAGGGCTTAGCGGGCAGAGCTCCTACAATGAGCAGTTCTTC
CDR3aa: CASSQGLSGQSSYNEQFF

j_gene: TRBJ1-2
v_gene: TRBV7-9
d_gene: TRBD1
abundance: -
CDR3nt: TGTGCCAGCAGCACTACGACAGGGAACTATGGCTACACCTTC
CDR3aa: CASSTTTGNYGYTF

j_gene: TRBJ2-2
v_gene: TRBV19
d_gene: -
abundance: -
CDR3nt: TGTGCCAGTAGTATAGTAGTCCCATACAGGGGGGAGCTGTTTTTT
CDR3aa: CASSIVVPYRGELFF

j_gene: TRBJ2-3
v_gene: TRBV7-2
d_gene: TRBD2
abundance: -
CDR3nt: TGTGCCAGTAACCCTTTAAGCGGGAGGGGAGATACGCAGTATTTT
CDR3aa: CASNPLSGRGDTQYF

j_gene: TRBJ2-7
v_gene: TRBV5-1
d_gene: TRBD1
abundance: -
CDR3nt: TGCGCCAGCAGCTTGGAAGGGGGCGTGTACGAGCAGTACTTC
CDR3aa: CASSLEGGVYEQYF

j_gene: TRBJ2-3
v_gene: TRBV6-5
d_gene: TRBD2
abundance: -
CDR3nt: TGTGCCAGCCTACGGGAGGGCACAGATACGCAGTATTTT
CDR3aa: CASLREGTDTQYF

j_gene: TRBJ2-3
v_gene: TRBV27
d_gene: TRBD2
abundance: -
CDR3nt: TGTGCCAGCAGTATGCCTAGCGGTCTTCCCCTCGCCAATACGCAGTATTTT
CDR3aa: CASSMPSGLPLANTQYF

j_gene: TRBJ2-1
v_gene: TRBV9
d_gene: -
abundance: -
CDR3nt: TGTGCCAGCAGCGTCCGCAGTGTCGGGAAGAGCTCCTACAATGAGCAGTTCTTC
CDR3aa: CASSVRSVGKSSYNEQFF

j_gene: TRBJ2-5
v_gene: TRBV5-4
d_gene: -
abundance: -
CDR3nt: TGTGCCAGCAGCTTGTGGCCAAGGGGGACCCAGTACTTC
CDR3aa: CASSLWPRGTQYF

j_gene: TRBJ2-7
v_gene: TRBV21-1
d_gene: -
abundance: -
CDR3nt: TGTGCCAGCAGCTCTCGGGGTCCCTACGAGCAGTACTTC
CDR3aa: CASSSRGPYEQYF

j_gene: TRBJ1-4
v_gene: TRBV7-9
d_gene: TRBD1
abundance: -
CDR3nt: TGTGCCAGCAGCCCCCTGACAGGGAGTAGGGAACTGTTTTTT
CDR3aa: CASSPLTGSRELFF

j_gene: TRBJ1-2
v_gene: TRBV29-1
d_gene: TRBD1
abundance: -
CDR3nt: TGCAGCGTCCAAGGTATCGGGACAGGGACTAACTATGGCTACACCTTC
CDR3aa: CSVQGIGTGTNYGYTF

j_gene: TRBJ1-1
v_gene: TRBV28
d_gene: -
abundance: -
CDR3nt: TGTGCCAGCAGTTTATTGGAGGGGTTTAGGACTGAAGCTTTCTTT
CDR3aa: CASSLLEGFRTEAFF

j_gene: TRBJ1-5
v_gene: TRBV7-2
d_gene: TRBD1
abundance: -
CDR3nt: TGTGCCAGCAGCTTAGCGGGCAGGGGGGAAGAGCCCCAGCATTTT
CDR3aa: CASSLAGRGEEPQHF

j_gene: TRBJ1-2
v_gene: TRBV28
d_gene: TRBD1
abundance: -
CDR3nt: TGTGCCAGCAGTTTAACAGGGGGAGGCAACTATGGCTACACCTTC
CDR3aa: CASSLTGGGNYGYTF

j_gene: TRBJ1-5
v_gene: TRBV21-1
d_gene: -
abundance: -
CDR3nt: TGTGCCAGCAGCAACCGGCACATCGACCCCACGGACAGGGAGTCGAATCAGCCCCAGCATTTT
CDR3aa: CASSNRHIDPTDRESNQPQHF

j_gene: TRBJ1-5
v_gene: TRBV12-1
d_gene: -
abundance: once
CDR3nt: TGTGCCAGCAGCTTTCACAATATGATCCGGGACAATCGAGGTCAGCCCCAGCATTTT
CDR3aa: CASSFHNMIRDNRGQPQHF

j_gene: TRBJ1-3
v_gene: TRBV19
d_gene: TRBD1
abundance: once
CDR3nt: TGTGCCACCCGGCCTGGGACAGGTGGAAACACCATATATTTT
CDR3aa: CATRPGTGGNTIYF

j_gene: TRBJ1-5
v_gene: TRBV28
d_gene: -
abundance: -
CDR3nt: TGTGCCAGCCGGTTACCCGTGGATCAGCCCCAGCATTTT
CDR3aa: CASRLPVDQPQHF

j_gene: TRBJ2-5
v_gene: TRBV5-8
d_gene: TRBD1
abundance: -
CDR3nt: TGTGCCAGCAGCTTCAGGACAGGGGGCCTGGGGACCCAGTACTTC
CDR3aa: CASSFRTGGLGTQYF

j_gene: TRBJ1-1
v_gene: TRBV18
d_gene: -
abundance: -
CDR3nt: TGTGCCAGCTCACCATCAGGGCAGACTGAAGCTTTCTTT
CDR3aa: CASSPSGQTEAFF

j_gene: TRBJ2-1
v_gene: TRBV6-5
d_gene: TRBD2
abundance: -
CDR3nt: TGTGCCAGCAGTTACAGGGGGACTAGCCCCTACAATGAGCAGTTCTTC
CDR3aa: CASSYRGTSPYNEQFF

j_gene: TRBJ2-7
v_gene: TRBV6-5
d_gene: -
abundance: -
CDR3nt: TGTGCCAGCAGTTATAGGTTGGACAGAAACTACGAGCAGTACTTC
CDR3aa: CASSYRLDRNYEQYF

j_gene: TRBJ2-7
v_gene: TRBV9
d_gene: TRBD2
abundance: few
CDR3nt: TGTGCCAGCAGCCCCTCACTAGCGGGAGGGCGCGAGCAGTACTTC
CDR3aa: CASSPSLAGGREQYF

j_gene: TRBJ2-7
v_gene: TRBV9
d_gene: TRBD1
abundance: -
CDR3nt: TGTGCCAGCAGCGTTAGTAACCAGGGGGCTCTCTACGAGCAGTACTTC
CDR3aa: CASSVSNQGALYEQYF

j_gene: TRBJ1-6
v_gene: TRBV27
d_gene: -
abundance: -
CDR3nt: TGTGCCAGCAGTACACAGGCTGAGAATTCACCCCTCCACTTT
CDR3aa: CASSTQAENSPLHF

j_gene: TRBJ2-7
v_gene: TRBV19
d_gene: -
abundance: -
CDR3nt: TGTGCCAGTAGTACGCCTCAGCGAGGGGGCTACGAGCAGTACTTC
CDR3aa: CASSTPQRGGYEQYF

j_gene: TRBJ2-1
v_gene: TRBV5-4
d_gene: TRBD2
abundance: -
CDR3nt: TGTGCCACCTCGTCAGAGCGGGGGGGAAATGAGCAGTTCTTC
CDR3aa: CATSSERGGNEQFF

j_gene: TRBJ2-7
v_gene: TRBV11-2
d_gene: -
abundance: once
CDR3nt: TGTGCCAGCAGCGCGGGACGGGACCACGAGCAGTACTTC
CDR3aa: CASSAGRDHEQYF

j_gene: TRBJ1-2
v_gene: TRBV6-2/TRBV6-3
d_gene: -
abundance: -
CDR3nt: TGTGCCAGCAGTTACTCGCCAGTCGCTAACTATGGCTACACCTTC
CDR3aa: CASSYSPVANYGYTF

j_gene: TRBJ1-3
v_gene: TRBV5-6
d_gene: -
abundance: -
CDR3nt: TGTGCCAGCAGCTTGCCGAGCGGAAACACCATATATTTT
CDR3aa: CASSLPSGNTIYF

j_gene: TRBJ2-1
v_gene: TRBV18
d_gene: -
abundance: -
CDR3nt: TGTGCCAGCTCACCGTGGGGAGATGAGCAGTTCTTC
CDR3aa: CASSPWGDEQFF

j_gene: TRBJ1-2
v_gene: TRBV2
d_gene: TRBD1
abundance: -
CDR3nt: TGTGCCAGCAGTGGAACAGGGGGGAACTATGGCTACACCTTC
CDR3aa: CASSGTGGNYGYTF

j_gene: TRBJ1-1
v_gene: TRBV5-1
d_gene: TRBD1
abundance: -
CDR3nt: TGCGCCAGCAGCTTCCGGGACAGGGGCTCGGCTTTCTTT
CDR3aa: CASSFRDRGSAFF

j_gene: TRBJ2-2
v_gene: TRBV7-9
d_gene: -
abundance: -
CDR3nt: TGTGCCAGCAGCTTACAGCGGTCGAACACCGGGGAGCTGTTTTTT
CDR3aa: CASSLQRSNTGELFF

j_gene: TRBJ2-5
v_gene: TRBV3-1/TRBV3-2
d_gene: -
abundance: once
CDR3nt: TGTGCCAGCAGCCAAGAGGCAGGGGTCCAGTACTTC
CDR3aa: CASSQEAGVQYF

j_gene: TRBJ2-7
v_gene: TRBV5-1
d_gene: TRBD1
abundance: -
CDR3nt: TGCGCCAGCAGCTTCTGGACAGGTACCTACGAGCAGTACTTC
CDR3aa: CASSFWTGTYEQYF

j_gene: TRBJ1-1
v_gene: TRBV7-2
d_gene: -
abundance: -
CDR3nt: TGTGCCAGCAGCTTAAGGACAGAGAACACTGAAGCTTTCTTT
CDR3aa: CASSLRTENTEAFF

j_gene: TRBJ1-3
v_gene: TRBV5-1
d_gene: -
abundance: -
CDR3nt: TGCGCCAGCAGCTTGGCCCCACAGGGCTCTGGAAACACCATATATTTT
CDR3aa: CASSLAPQGSGNTIYF

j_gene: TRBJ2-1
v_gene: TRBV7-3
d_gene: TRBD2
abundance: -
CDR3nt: TGTGCCAGCAGCTTACAGGCGGGAGTTCCCTACAATGAGCAGTTCTTC
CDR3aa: CASSLQAGVPYNEQFF

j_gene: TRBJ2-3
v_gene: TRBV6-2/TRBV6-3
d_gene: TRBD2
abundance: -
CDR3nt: TGTGCCAGCAGTTACCTTAGCGGGAGGGCCACAGATACGCAGTATTTT
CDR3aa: CASSYLSGRATDTQYF

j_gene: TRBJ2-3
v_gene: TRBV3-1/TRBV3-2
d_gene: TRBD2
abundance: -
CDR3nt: TGTGCCAGCAGCCGCTTCGGGGGGGCAACAGATACGCAGTATTTT
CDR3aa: CASSRFGGATDTQYF

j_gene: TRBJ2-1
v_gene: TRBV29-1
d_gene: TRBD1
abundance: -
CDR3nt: TGCAGCGTTGGGACAGGTTGGGGGAATGAGCAGTTCTTC
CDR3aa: CSVGTGWGNEQFF

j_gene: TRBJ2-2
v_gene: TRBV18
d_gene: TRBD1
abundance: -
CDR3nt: TGTGCCAGCTCACCACCGGCAGGGGGTACCACCGGGGAGCTGTTTTTT
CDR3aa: CASSPPAGGTTGELFF

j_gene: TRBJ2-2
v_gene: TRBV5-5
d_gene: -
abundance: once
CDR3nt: TGTGCCAGCAGCTTGAGACAGTCCACCGGGGAGCTGTTTTTT
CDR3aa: CASSLRQSTGELFF

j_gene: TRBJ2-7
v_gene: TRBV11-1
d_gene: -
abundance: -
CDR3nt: TGTGCCAGCAGCTCCTCGGCAGCAGGTGGGCAGTACTTC
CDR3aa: CASSSSAAGGQYF

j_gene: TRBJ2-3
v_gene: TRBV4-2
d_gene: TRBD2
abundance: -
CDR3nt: TGTGCCAGCAGCCCCTGGACTAGCGGGAGCGATACGCAGTATTTT
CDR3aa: CASSPWTSGSDTQYF

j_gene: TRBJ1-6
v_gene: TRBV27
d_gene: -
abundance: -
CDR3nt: TGTGCCAGCGGAGGTTCACCCCTCCACTTT
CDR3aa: CASGGSPLHF

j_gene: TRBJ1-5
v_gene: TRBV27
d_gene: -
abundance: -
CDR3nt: TGTGCCAGCAGTTTCCGGGGAGACGCTCAGCCCCAGCATTTT
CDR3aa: CASSFRGDAQPQHF

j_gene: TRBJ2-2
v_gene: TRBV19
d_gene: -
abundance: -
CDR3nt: TGTGCCAGTAGTATCGGGGGGCGCGGGACCGGGGAGCTGTTTTTT
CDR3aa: CASSIGGRGTGELFF

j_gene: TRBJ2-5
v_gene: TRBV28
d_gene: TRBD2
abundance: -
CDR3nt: TGTGCCAGCAGGGCCGGGGGGAGCGGAGAGGCAGAGACCCAGTACTTC
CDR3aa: CASRAGGSGEAETQYF

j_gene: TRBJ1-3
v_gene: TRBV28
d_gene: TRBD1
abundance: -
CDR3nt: TGTGCCAGCAGTCCATCCGACAGGGACGTAGCTGGAAACACCATATATTTT
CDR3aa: CASSPSDRDVAGNTIYF

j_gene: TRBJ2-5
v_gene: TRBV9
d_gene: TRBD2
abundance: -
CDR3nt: TGTGCCAGCAGCGCCGGGGGACTAGTTCTCCAAGAGACCCAGTACTTC
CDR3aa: CASSAGGLVLQETQYF

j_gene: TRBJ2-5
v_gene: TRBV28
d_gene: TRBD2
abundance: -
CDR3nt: TGTGCCAGCAGTTTGGGTGCTAGCGGGGACCAAGAGACCCAGTACTTC
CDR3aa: CASSLGASGDQETQYF

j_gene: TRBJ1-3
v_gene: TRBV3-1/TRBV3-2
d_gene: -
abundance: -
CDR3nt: TGTGCCAGCAGCCAAAACCCCCAGGGGGGAAACACCATATATTTT
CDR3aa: CASSQNPQGGNTIYF

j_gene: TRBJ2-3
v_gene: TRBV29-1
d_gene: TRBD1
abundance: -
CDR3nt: TGCAGCGCCAGCATAGGGACAGCCACAGATACGCAGTATTTT
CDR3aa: CSASIGTATDTQYF

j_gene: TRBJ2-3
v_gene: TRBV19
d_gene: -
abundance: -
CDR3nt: TGTGCCAGTAGTATAGCCAGGGGCGAAACAGATACGCAGTATTTT
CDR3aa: CASSIARGETDTQYF

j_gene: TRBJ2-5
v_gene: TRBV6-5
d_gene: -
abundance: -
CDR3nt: TGTGCCAGCAGTTACTCTGTAGGGAAGGGGCAAGAGACCCAGTACTTC
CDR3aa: CASSYSVGKGQETQYF

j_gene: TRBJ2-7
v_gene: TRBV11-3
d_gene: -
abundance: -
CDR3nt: TGTGCCAGCAGCCCGGGACTCCACTCCTACGAGCAGTACTTC
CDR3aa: CASSPGLHSYEQYF